This T cell receptor (beta chain) was sequenced during a study of cytomegalovirus exposure and HLA in healthy donors. Background on the study: It was reported in a later analysis that the same platform had been used for the roughly 130 validation repertoires as for the 666 first-cohort repertoires.

Findings of the study overall: In the approximately 130 validation repertoires, just under 95% of cluster scores exceeded 0, per a later analysis. Among TCR beta chains, those listed as cytomegalovirus-associated numbered roughly 150. Reports credit the classifier with highly specific, highly sensitive diagnosis of cytomegalovirus status.

The V segment lost 2 bases and the J segment 2 bases; nucleotides outside the gene matches: 1. Looked up from germline, CDR1 is SGHTA and CDR2 is FQGTGA. The CDR3 extends over 14 amino acids. This clone was detected only once. Its antigen is unknown. Assay: immunoSEQ multiplex PCR; the TCRdb copy retains only in-frame clones and omits some. The profile shows fewer than 85,000 clones, roughly 92% of them singletons. The chain couples TRBV7-3 to TRBJ2-3; 7 nucleotides agree with TRBD1. The sample was PBMCs. This receptor was identified in a woman between 18 and 29 years old in good health and CMV-seronegative. Here the CDR3 reads CASSLGQATDTQYF. CDR3 DNA sequence: TGTGCCAGCAGCTTAGGACAGGCCACAGATACGCAGTATTTT.